This passage covers 26 T cell receptor beta chains from one sample sequenced in a study of T cell repertoires in cytomegalovirus infection. TCRdb ran MiXCR on the reads and lists one entry per CDR3 protein. Among around 630,000 distinct CDR3 sequences, 20% to 25% were seen once, and the ten largest hold 6.5% to 10%. Sequenced material: CD8+ T cells from PBMCs. Receptors were obtained from a human donor in good health (CMV status not recorded). Some clones in this sample may be carry-over from other donors' samples.

The V gene is TRBV10-3, the J gene TRBJ2-7; D is unresolved. The CDR3 totals 14 residues. Germline CDR1 ENHRY, CDR2 SYGVKD. V lost 6 bases and J 2 bases, leaving 14 bases between the germline ends. DNA of the CDR3: TGTGCCATCAGGACGGACGGACGAACCTACGAGCAGTACTTC. Translation gives CAIRTDGRTYEQYF.

This chain links TRBV20-1 with TRBJ2-1; 10 nucleotides match TRBD2. The germline V gene has CDR1 DFQATT and CDR2 SNEGSKA (reference sequence). The ends lost 6 bases at V and 8 bases at J; junction bases unmatched: 22. CDR3 size: 18 residues. The CDR3 here is CSALARGLAGAGRDEQFF. CDR3 DNA: TGCAGTGCCCTTGCGAGGGGGCTAGCGGGGGCCGGGCGGGATGAGCAGTTCTTC.

The chain combines TRBV19 with TRBJ2-7; 8 bases are a match to TRBD1. CDR1 and CDR2 (germline): LNHDA, SQIVND (reference sequence). The trim removed 6 bases at V and 2 bases at J, leaving 6 bases unmatched. The CDR3 totals 14 residues. The DNA for the CDR3 is TGTGCCAGTAGAGGGGCAGGGGGCCCCTACGAGCAGTACTTC. Its protein is CASRGAGGPYEQYF.

CDR3: CASSYSRGIDYNEQFF. The CDR3 DNA reads as TGTGCCAGCAGTTACTCGCGGGGGATCGACTACAATGAGCAGTTCTTC. J is TRBJ2-1 and V is TRBV6-6, with 7 bases lining up with TRBD2. The V and J ends lost 0 bases and 3 bases, in that order; junction bases with no gene match: 5. The CDR3 totals 16 residues. Germline V gene sequence: CDR1 MNHNY, CDR2 SVGAGI (reference sequence).

This clonotype came up many times. The J gene is TRBJ1-1, the V gene TRBV7-9, with 11 bases that match TRBD1. This CDR3 contains 14 residues. Germline CDR1 reads SEHNR; CDR2 reads FQNEAQ (reference sequence). V trimming: 10 bases; J trimming: 0 bases; junction bases outside the gene matches: 4. The CDR3 nucleotides read TGTGCCACAGGGACAGGGGGTTTGAACACTGAAGCTTTCTTT. Residues: CATGTGGLNTEAFF.

At least ten counts were recorded for this clonotype. This chain uses TRBV7-6 with TRBJ2-1; D is ambiguous. Germline CDR1 SGHVS, CDR2 FNYEAQ. Trimming shortened V by 4 bases and J by 8 bases, and 9 bases separated the two germline ends. This CDR3 contains 12 residues. The CDR3 nucleotides read TGTGCCAGCAGCTCAGGACGCGATGAGCAGTTCTTC. Its protein product is CASSSGRDEQFF.

This clonotype was picked up one time. One junction end does not reproduce the germline sequence, and a read error may be involved. V is TRBV9 and J is TRBJ1-6, with D possibly matching TRBD1 (6 bases). This CDR3 is built from 15 residues. Germline assignment: CDR1 SGDLS and CDR2 YYNGEE. The chain's CDR3 is CASSPLAGGNSLLHF. Written as DNA, the CDR3 is TGTGCCAGCAGCCCCCTCGCGGGGGGCAATTCACTCCTCCACTTT. The complete variable domain, with remaining parts taken from reference TRBV9 and TRBJ1-6, reads DSGVTQTPKHLITATGQRVTLRCSPRSGDLSVYWYQQSLDQGLQFLIQYYNGEERAKGNILERFSAQQFPDLHSELNLSSLELGDSALYFCASSPLAGGNSLLHFGNGTRLTVT.

This clonotype was counted only a few times. The rearrangement links TRBV29-1 to TRBJ2-5, with unresolved D. Looked up from germline, CDR1 is SQVTM and CDR2 is ANQGSEA. The CDR3 has 10 amino acids. V lost 4 bases to trimming and J lost 5 bases, with 5 bases between them. CDR3 nucleotide sequence: TGCAGCGTTGTCGACGAGACCCAGTACTTC. Its protein is CSVVDETQYF.

This clonotype came up a few times. J is TRBJ1-1 and V is TRBV20-1; D is unclear. This CDR3 is 13 amino acids long. With 0 bases removed from V and 6 bases from J, the gap between germline ends came to 11 bases. Germline CDR1 DFQATT, CDR2 SNEGSKA (reference sequence). CDR3 in DNA: TGCAGTGCTAGAGAGGCGGGAGGCGCTGAAGCTTTCTTT. Amino acid sequence: CSAREAGGAEAFF.

This clonotype was seen a few times. J is TRBJ2-2 and V is TRBV4-2; D is perhaps TRBD2 (5 bases). Germline V lookup: CDR1 LGHNA, CDR2 YNFKEQ. The CDR3 spans 15 residues. Trimming removed 0 bases at V and 7 bases at J, with 12 bases between. The CDR3 region has the DNA TGTGCCAGCAGCCAAGATCCCGGGGATAACGGGGAGCTGTTTTTT. It translates to CASSQDPGDNGELFF.

The rearrangement links TRBV20-1 to TRBJ2-7; 7 bases map to TRBD1. The CDR3 consists of 14 residues. Trimming cost V 6 bases and J 5 bases; bases outside gene matches: 13. CDR1 DFQATT and CDR2 SNEGSKA come from the germline V gene (reference sequence). In DNA form, the CDR3 reads TGCAGTGCCCTCCCCCTCTACAGGGGACACGAGCAGTACGTC. Amino acids: CSALPLYRGHEQYV.

J is TRBJ1-4 and V is TRBV27; D gene uncertain. CDR1 is MNHEY and CDR2 is SMNVEV in the germline V gene (reference sequence). Deletions cut 6 bases from V and 4 bases from J, with 15 bases between. The CDR3 consists of 15 residues. The CDR3 sequence is CASSPWGEINEKLFF. Written as DNA, the CDR3 is TGTGCCAGCAGCCCTTGGGGTGAGATTAATGAAAAACTGTTTTTT.

As for this clonotype: An end of the junction differs from the germline gene, which may be a read error. The V and J genes are TRBV15 and TRBJ2-7; TRBD1 matches at 9 bases. Germline-derived CDR1 and CDR2 are LNHNV and YYDKDF (reference sequence). This CDR3 spans 22 amino acids. CDR3 nucleotide sequence: TGTACCACCAGCAGAGATGCGATTCGCCGGGACAGGGAAACCTACGATCCCTACGAGCAGTACTTC. Amino acids: CTTSRDAIRRDRETYDPYEQYF.

The sample holds a few counts of this clonotype. The rearrangement links TRBV2 to TRBJ2-1; D gene ambiguous. The V end lost 11 bases, the J end lost 4 bases, and 6 bases lay between the germline ends. The CDR3 is 10 residues long. Per the germline V gene, CDR1 is SNHLY and CDR2 is FYNNEI. CDR3 amino acids: CAGVYNEQFF. CDR3 DNA: TGTGCCGGAGTTTACAATGAGCAGTTCTTC.

J is TRBJ2-2 and V is TRBV5-1; 10 positions agree with TRBD1. Germline values: CDR1 SGHRS, CDR2 YFSETQ. The CDR3 is made up of 16 amino acids. The V segment lost 0 bases and the J segment 7 bases; nucleotides outside the gene matches: 6. The CDR3 protein is CASSLDLDRGNGELFF. Here the CDR3 DNA reads TGCGCCAGCAGCTTGGATTTGGACAGGGGGAACGGGGAGCTGTTTTTT.

This clonotype was observed a few times. This chain links TRBV14 with TRBJ2-7; no definite D call. V was pared by 0 bases and J by 6 bases, with 6 bases between. Germline CDR1 reads SGHDN; CDR2 reads FVKESK. This CDR3 is built from 12 residues. CDR3 sequence: CASSQDLSEQYF. CDR3 bases: TGTGCCAGCAGCCAAGATCTCTCCGAGCAGTACTTC.

This clonotype was picked up many times. The V and J genes are TRBV6-5 and TRBJ2-1, with 7 bases aligning to TRBD2. The ends lost 1 base at V and 0 bases at J; junction bases unmatched: 6. Germline V CDR1 and CDR2: MNHEY, SVGAGI. The CDR3 totals 17 residues. CDR3 residues: CASSYFPSGASYNEQFF. DNA of the CDR3: TGTGCCAGCAGTTACTTCCCCAGCGGGGCCTCCTACAATGAGCAGTTCTTC.

This clonotype has a handful of counts. The chain employs TRBV7-8 and TRBJ2-2; 8 nucleotides agree with TRBD1. Per germline, CDR1 SGHVS and CDR2 FQNEAQ. V dropped 4 bases and J dropped 1; count of bases not matched to a gene: 8. This CDR3 has 17 residues. CDR3 DNA sequence: TGTGCCAGCAGCTCGCCCACCGGGACAGGGAACACCGGGGAGCTGTTTTTT. Its translation is CASSSPTGTGNTGELFF.

This clonotype has just a few counts. This rearrangement joins TRBV28 to TRBJ2-7; D uncertain. The V gene lost 6 bases and the J gene lost 2 bases, with 14 bases spanning the gap. CDR1 and CDR2 from the germline V gene are MDHEN and SYDVKM. The CDR3 is 14 amino acids. CDR3 in DNA: TGTGCCAGCAGCTCCTTTGACAATGCCTACGAGCAGTACGTC. As protein: CASSSFDNAYEQYV.

The rearrangement links TRBV2 to TRBJ1-4; 8 bases align to TRBD1. The V gene's germline CDR1 is SNHLY and CDR2 FYNNEI. This CDR3 contains 14 residues. V lost 7 bases and J lost 6; bases outside the gene matches: 7. CDR3 loop: CASTRGTGHEKLFF. In DNA form, the CDR3 reads TGTGCCAGCACCCGGGGGACAGGCCATGAAAAACTGTTTTTT.

In its sample, this clonotype was seen a few times. This chain links TRBV6-1 with TRBJ2-2; 8 bases map to TRBD1. CDR1 and CDR2 from the germline V gene are MNHNS and SASEGT. V shed 1 base, J shed 10 bases, and the junction held 14 bases outside the gene matches. The CDR3 contains 17 residues. This CDR3 reads CASSEGPIQTGEMELFF. The CDR3 DNA follows: TGTGCCAGCAGTGAAGGTCCAATACAGACAGGGGAGATGGAGCTGTTTTTT.

This chain links TRBV6-5 with TRBJ1-1; D is unclear. CDR3 length equals 14 residues. V lost 2 bases and J lost 1, with 8 bases in between. Per the germline V gene, CDR1 is MNHEY and CDR2 is SVGAGI. DNA of the CDR3: TGTGCCAGCAGTTACGGGCCATCGAACACTGAAGCTTTCTTT. Encoded protein: CASSYGPSNTEAFF.

This clonotype was counted ten times or more. The rearrangement uses TRBV28 and TRBJ2-4; the D call may be TRBD1 or TRBD2 (5 bases each). Germline assignment: CDR1 MDHEN and CDR2 SYDVKM. V was pared by 6 bases and J by 6 bases, with 9 bases between. CDR3 size: 12 residues. The CDR3 region is CASSPGGNIQYF. CDR3 sequence (DNA): TGTGCCAGCAGCCCTGGGGGAAACATTCAGTACTTC.

The CDR3 nucleotides are TGTGCCAGCAGCCTGGAGGCAGCCGCCGACCCTGAGGGCTACACCTTC. This encodes CASSLEAAADPEGYTF. The chain is built from TRBV5-5 and TRBJ1-2; D is unclear. V dropped 4 bases and J dropped 8 bases, with 24 bases sitting between them. The germline V gene encodes CDR1 SGHKS and CDR2 YYEKEE (reference sequence). The CDR3 is 16 residues long. The entire variable domain, with the rest obtained from reference TRBV5-5 and TRBJ1-2, is as follows: DAGVTQSPTHLIKTRGQQVTLRCSPISGHKSVSWYQQVLGQGPQFIFQYYEKEERGRGNFPDRFSARQFPNYSSELNVNALLLGDSALYLCASSLEAAADPEGYTFGSGTRLTVV.

The V call is TRBV2, the J call TRBJ2-2, with D unresolved. V shed 8 bases and J shed 7 bases, with 8 bases lying between them. The CDR3 runs 11 residues. Germline CDR1 reads SNHLY; CDR2 reads FYNNEI. CDR3 sequence: CASLWGGELFF. The CDR3 nucleotides read TGTGCCAGCCTTTGGGGCGGGGAGCTGTTTTTT.

A few counts support this clonotype. This rearrangement joins TRBV7-9 to TRBJ2-7; maybe TRBD2 (6 bases). CDR1 SEHNR and CDR2 FQNEAQ come from the germline V gene (reference sequence). The CDR3 totals 13 residues. V gave up 5 bases and J gave up 1 base, with 9 bases separating them. CDR3 loop: CASSGGASYEQYV. As DNA, the CDR3 is TGTGCCAGCAGCGGAGGGGCGTCCTACGAGCAGTACGTC.